These T cell receptor beta chains were read from a single sample in a study of CD8 T cells in ankylosing spondylitis. TCRdb re-analysed the 5' RACE reads in MiXCR, keeping a single row per CDR3 protein. The sample carries around 490,000 distinct CDR3 sequences, 5.3% recorded once. Sequenced sample: blood, either unsorted or a sorted T cell fraction (not recorded which). The source is a male donor with ankylosing spondylitis. Both conserved end residues are part of each CDR3. The order of the fields is V gene, clone size, D gene, J gene, CDR3 protein. The D gene is left open where the match is weak. Clone size is stated in some rows and not others, as once, few, many or a class when expanded.

TRBV7-9,many,NA,TRBJ1-1,CASSFLTGRGKNTEAFF
TRBV11-1,NA,TRBD1,TRBJ2-2,CASSYPHRDRGTTGELFF
TRBV12-3/TRBV12-4,NA,NA,TRBJ1-5,CASKGVGPQHF
TRBV9,many,TRBD2,TRBJ2-7,CASSVAGGFYEQYF
TRBV20-1,many,NA,TRBJ1-2,CSATPGGAGYTF
TRBV3-1,many,NA,TRBJ1-1,CASSQPGPGTEAFF
TRBV28,NA,NA,TRBJ2-1,CASRQGGSYNEQFF
TRBV20-1,many,NA,TRBJ1-2,CSAAGFGGYTF
TRBV20-1,few,TRBD2,TRBJ2-3,CSAPEPGLAGAGTQYF
TRBV6-5,many,NA,TRBJ1-1,CASSYGRQLNTEAFF
TRBV5-1,many,TRBD2,TRBJ2-1,CASSLVGLAGINEQFF
TRBV5-1,many,NA,TRBJ1-5,CASSFRAGDQPQHF
TRBV12-3/TRBV12-4,many,NA,TRBJ2-1,CASSLGPLNNEQFF
TRBV4-1,many,NA,TRBJ1-4,CASSLKGVTGEKLFF
TRBV29-1,many,NA,TRBJ1-2,CSVGWDYGYTF
TRBV3-1,few,NA,TRBJ2-4,CASTYSGIQYF
TRBV5-1,many,TRBD1,TRBJ2-5,CASKVTGQGETQYF
TRBV5-1,many,NA,TRBJ2-7,CASTLDRGLEQYF
TRBV7-2,many,NA,TRBJ2-7,CASSLDGPENGDEQYF
TRBV15,few,NA,TRBJ2-7,CATSRALLYEQYF
TRBV12-3/TRBV12-4,many,TRBD1,TRBJ2-4,CASSFGQENIQYF
TRBV20-1,many,NA,TRBJ2-3,CSATRRAADTQYF